Listed below are T cell receptor beta chains from one sample, sequenced in a study of OX40 agonist ivuxolimab in advanced cancers. The data were produced by immunoSEQ multiplex PCR, yet TCRdb's version contains in-frame clones alone and is incomplete. The sample yields roughly 35,000 clones, around 80% seen once. The material sequenced was CD4+ or CD8+ T cells sorted from blood, taken in a trial of the OX40 agonist ivuxolimab. These receptors all come from an adult with an advanced solid tumor such as melanoma, head and neck, liver or kidney cancer. Both conserved end residues are part of each CDR3. Fields, in order: J gene, D gene, CDR3 length, V gene, clone size, CDR3 protein, CDR3 DNA. A D gene is named only where the DNA matches it firmly. A row's size may be missing; if present it is once, few, many or a size class.

>TRBJ2-5|.|13|TRBV6-1|.
CASSVDGGETQYF
TGTGCCAGCAGTGTTGATGGCGGAGAGACCCAGTACTTC
>TRBJ2-1|.|16|TRBV27|.
CASSYFGISSYNEQFF
TGTGCCAGCAGTTATTTTGGTATTAGCTCCTACAATGAGCAGTTCTTC
>TRBJ2-5|.|13|TRBV2|.
CASRQGWEETQYF
TGTGCCAGCAGGCAGGGCTGGGAAGAGACCCAGTACTTC
>TRBJ1-5|.|12|TRBV28|.
CASSRVYQPQHF
TGTGCCAGCAGCCGGGTCTATCAGCCCCAGCATTTT
>TRBJ2-7|TRBD2|12|TRBV30|few
CAWTSGRYEQYF
TGTGCCTGGACTAGCGGGAGATACGAGCAGTACTTC
>TRBJ2-2|TRBD1|17|TRBV4-1|.
CASSPMWTGSNTGELFF
TGCGCCAGCAGCCCCATGTGGACAGGGTCGAACACCGGGGAGCTGTTTTTT
>TRBJ2-7|.|16|TRBV7-2|.
CASSLAGQTRGYEQYF
TGTGCCAGCAGCTTAGCAGGACAGACGAGGGGCTACGAGCAGTACTTC
>TRBJ2-5|TRBD2|14|TRBV19|.
CASSIAGVRETQYF
TGTGCCAGTAGTATCGCGGGAGTGCGAGAGACCCAGTACTTC
>TRBJ2-3|TRBD2|16|TRBV19|.
CASSMGLAGGTDTQYF
TGTGCCAGTAGTATGGGACTAGCGGGGGGGACAGATACGCAGTATTTT
>TRBJ2-3|.|11|TRBV2|.
CASSAADTQYF
TGTGCCAGCAGTGCTGCAGATACGCAGTATTTT
>TRBJ2-7|.|13|TRBV7-2|.
CASSSGLIYEQYF
TGTGCCAGCAGCTCCGGACTGATCTACGAGCAGTACTTC
>TRBJ2-2|TRBD1|14|TRBV6-1|.
CATIRDRATGELFF
TGTGCCACAATCCGGGACAGGGCCACCGGGGAGCTGTTTTTT
>TRBJ1-2|TRBD1|14|TRBV5-1|.
CASSDRGPGYGYTF
TGCGCCAGCAGCGACAGGGGGCCCGGCTATGGCTACACCTTC
>TRBJ1-6|.|12|TRBV28|once
CASSPPPGPLHF
TGTGCCAGCAGTCCCCCCCCGGGCCCCCTCCACTTT
>TRBJ2-3|.|18|TRBV7-2|once
CASSLEGGGGIRADTQYF
TGTGCCAGCAGCTTAGAGGGAGGAGGGGGCATACGAGCCGATACGCAGTATTTT
>TRBJ2-3|TRBD2|15|TRBV11-2|.
CASSASGRGTDTQYF
TGTGCCAGCAGCGCTAGCGGGAGAGGGACAGATACGCAGTATTTT
>TRBJ2-5|TRBD1|17|TRBV11-3|.
CASSLTRGDRAKETQYF
TGTGCCAGCAGCCTGACCCGTGGGGACAGGGCAAAAGAGACCCAGTACTTC
>TRBJ2-1|TRBD2|17|TRBV27|.
CASSWSMGPSGNVEQFF
TGTGCCAGCAGTTGGTCGATGGGTCCTAGCGGGAATGTTGAGCAGTTCTTC
>TRBJ2-7|TRBD2|16|TRBV7-6|.
CASSLGSSGGTHEQYF
TGTGCCAGCAGCTTAGGCTCTAGCGGGGGTACCCACGAGCAGTACTTC
>TRBJ2-7|TRBD2|16|TRBV29-1|.
CSVGGLGSGRGNEQYF
TGCAGCGTGGGGGGGTTGGGTAGCGGGAGAGGGAACGAGCAGTACTTC
>TRBJ1-6|.|15|TRBV29-1|once
CSAQTEPEHNSPLHF
TGCAGCGCCCAAACTGAGCCGGAACATAATTCACCCCTCCACTTT
>TRBJ2-1|.|11|TRBV2|.
CASSEAREQFF
TGTGCCAGCAGTGAGGCTCGGGAGCAGTTCTTC
>TRBJ1-2|.|13|TRBV30|.
CAWSLQTGNGYTF
TGTGCCTGGAGCTTACAAACTGGGAATGGCTACACCTTC